This paragraph covers one T cell receptor (beta chain) sequence. The sample is drawn from a study of identical twins. TCRdb ran MiXCR on the 5' RACE reads and lists one entry per CDR3 protein. The data show about 790,000 distinct CDR3 sequences, 15% to 20% seen once. These same records also appear under a second study, on T cells expressing NK-cell markers.

This TCR was recovered from a woman under 30 in good health. Sequences were obtained from PBMCs.

CDR3 coding DNA: TGTGCCAGCAGTTACTCGAACAGGGGACCTTTCGGGGAGCTGTTTTTT. Translating it yields CASSYSNRGPFGELFF. The J gene is TRBJ2-2, the V gene TRBV6-5, with 7 positions matching TRBD1. Germline lookup yields CDR1 MNHEY and CDR2 SVGAGI. CDR3 length: 16 amino acids. J gave up 7 bases and V 0 bases, and 8 bases lay outside the gene matches.